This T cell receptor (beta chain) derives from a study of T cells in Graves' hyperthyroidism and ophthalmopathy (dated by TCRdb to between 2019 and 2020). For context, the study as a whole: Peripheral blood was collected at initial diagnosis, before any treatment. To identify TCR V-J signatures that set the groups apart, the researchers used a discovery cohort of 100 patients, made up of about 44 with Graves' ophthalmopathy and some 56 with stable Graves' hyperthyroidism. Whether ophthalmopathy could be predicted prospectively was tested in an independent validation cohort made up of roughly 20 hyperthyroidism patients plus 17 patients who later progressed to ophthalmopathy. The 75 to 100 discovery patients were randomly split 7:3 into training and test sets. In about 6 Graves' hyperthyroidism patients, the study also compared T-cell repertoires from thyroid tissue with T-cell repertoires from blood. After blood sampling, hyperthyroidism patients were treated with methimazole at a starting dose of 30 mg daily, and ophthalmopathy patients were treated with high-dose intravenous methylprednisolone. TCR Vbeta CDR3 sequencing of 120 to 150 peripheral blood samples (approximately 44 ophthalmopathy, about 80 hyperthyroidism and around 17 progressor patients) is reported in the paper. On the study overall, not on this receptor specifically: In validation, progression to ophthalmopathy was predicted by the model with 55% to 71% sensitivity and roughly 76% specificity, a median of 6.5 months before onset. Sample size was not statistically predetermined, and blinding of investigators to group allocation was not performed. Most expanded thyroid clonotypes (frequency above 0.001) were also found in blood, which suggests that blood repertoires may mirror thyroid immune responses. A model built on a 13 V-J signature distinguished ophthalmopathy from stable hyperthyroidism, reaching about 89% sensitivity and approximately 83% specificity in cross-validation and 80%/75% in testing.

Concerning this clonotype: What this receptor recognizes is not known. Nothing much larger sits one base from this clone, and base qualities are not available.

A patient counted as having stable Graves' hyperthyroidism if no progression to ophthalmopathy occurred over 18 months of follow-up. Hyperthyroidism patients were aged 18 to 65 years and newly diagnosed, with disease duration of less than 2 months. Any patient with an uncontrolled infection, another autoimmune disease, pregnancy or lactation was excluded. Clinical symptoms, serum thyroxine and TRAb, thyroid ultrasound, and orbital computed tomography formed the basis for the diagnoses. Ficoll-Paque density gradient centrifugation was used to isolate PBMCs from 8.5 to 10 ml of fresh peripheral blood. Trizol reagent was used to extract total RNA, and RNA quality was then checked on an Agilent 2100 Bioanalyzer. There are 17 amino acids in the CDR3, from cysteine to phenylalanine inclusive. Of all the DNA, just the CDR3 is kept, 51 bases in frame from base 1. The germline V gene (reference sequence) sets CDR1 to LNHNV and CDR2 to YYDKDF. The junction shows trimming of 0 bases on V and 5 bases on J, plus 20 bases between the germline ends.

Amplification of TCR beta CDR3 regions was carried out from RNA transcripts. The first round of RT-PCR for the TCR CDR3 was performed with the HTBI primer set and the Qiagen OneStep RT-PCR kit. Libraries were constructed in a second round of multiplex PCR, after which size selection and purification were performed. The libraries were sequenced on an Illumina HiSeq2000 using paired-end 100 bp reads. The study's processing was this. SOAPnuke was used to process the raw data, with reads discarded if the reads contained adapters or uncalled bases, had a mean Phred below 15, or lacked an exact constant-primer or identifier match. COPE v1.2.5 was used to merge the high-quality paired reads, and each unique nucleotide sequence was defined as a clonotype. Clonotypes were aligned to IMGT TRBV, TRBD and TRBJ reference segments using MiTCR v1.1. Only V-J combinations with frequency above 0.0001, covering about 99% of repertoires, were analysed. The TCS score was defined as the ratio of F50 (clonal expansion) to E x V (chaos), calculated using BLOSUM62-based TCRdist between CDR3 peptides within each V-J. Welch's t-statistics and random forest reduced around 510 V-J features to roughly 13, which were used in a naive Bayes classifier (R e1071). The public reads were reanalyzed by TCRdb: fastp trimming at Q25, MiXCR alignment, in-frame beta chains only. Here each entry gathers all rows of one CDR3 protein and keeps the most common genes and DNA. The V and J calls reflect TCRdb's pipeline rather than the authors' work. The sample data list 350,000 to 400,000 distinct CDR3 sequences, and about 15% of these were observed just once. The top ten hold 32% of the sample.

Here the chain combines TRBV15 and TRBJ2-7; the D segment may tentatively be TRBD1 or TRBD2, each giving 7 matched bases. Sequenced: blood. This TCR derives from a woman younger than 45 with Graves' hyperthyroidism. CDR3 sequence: CATSRDIPGGGGDEQYF. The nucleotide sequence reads TGTGCCACCAGCAGAGATATCCCAGGGGGGGGGGGTGACGAGCAGTACTTC. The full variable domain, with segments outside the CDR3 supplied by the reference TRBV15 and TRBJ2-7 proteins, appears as DAMVIQNPRYQVTQFGKPVTLSCSQTLNHNVMYWYQQKSSQAPKLLFHYYDKDFNNEADTPDNFQSRRPNTSFCFLDIRSPGLGDTAMYLCATSRDIPGGGGDEQYFGPGTRLTVT.